A selection of T cell receptor beta chains follows, all from one sample in a study of T cell repertoires in cytomegalovirus infection. No antigen has been assigned to these receptors. In TCRdb, the reads were re-called with MiXCR into one record per CDR3 protein. The sample has 300,000 or so distinct CDR3 sequences, about 25% seen once. Sample: cultured PBMCs, taken from culture after CMV antigen stimulation. The receptors here all came from a human donor in good health (CMV status not recorded). Some clones in this sample may be carry-over from other donors' samples. CDR3s include the opening cysteine and the closing phenylalanine or tryptophan. Fields, in order: J gene, V gene, CDR3 protein.

j_gene: TRBJ2-2
v_gene: TRBV19
CDR3aa: CASSMDSHTGELFF

j_gene: TRBJ1-2
v_gene: TRBV19
CDR3aa: CASSIRQDANYGYTF

j_gene: TRBJ1-2
v_gene: TRBV7-2
CDR3aa: CASSTSRGGYTF

j_gene: TRBJ2-1
v_gene: TRBV6-6
CDR3aa: CASSYSWGAGYYNEQFF

j_gene: TRBJ1-1
v_gene: TRBV9
CDR3aa: CASSDGQAYEAFF

j_gene: TRBJ2-3
v_gene: TRBV28
CDR3aa: CASSHLELGTSGRHTQYF

j_gene: TRBJ2-1
v_gene: TRBV5-6
CDR3aa: CASSQPGQSSYNEQFF

j_gene: TRBJ2-3
v_gene: TRBV28
CDR3aa: CASSLAGGGSRADTQYF

j_gene: TRBJ2-1
v_gene: TRBV11-2
CDR3aa: CASSQRPGQGRNEQFF

j_gene: TRBJ1-6
v_gene: TRBV28
CDR3aa: CASSLIGQGTALNSPLHF

j_gene: TRBJ1-3
v_gene: TRBV6-2/TRBV6-3
CDR3aa: CASHRSSGNTIYF

j_gene: TRBJ2-7
v_gene: TRBV10-3
CDR3aa: CAISAPQGSEQYF

j_gene: TRBJ2-3
v_gene: TRBV14
CDR3aa: CASSRREGPGQGFTDTQYF

j_gene: TRBJ2-7
v_gene: TRBV7-8
CDR3aa: CASSLARGQGAYEQYF

j_gene: TRBJ2-7
v_gene: TRBV9
CDR3aa: CASSVGGESYEQYF

j_gene: TRBJ2-2
v_gene: TRBV25-1
CDR3aa: CASSGTGAGELFF

j_gene: TRBJ1-5
v_gene: TRBV12-3/TRBV12-4
CDR3aa: CASSLLDRGWGQPQHF

j_gene: TRBJ2-3
v_gene: TRBV20-1
CDR3aa: CSASGQGTSDTQYF

j_gene: TRBJ2-1
v_gene: TRBV5-4
CDR3aa: CASMGARNEQFF

j_gene: TRBJ1-2
v_gene: TRBV6-2/TRBV6-3
CDR3aa: CASSFLDSFYGYTF

j_gene: TRBJ1-2
v_gene: TRBV5-5
CDR3aa: CASSLRDSGYGYTF

j_gene: TRBJ2-2
v_gene: TRBV4-3
CDR3aa: CASSQGYRSGANTGELFF

j_gene: TRBJ1-2
v_gene: TRBV5-1
CDR3aa: CASSLGTGPYYGYTF

j_gene: TRBJ1-1
v_gene: TRBV12-3/TRBV12-4
CDR3aa: CASSPSRDRGRGVPEAFF

j_gene: TRBJ2-2
v_gene: TRBV9
CDR3aa: CASSVLASDGELFF

j_gene: TRBJ1-1
v_gene: TRBV6-2/TRBV6-3
CDR3aa: CASSYPTTGRAFF

j_gene: TRBJ2-2
v_gene: TRBV19
CDR3aa: CASTGTTNTGELFF

j_gene: TRBJ2-5
v_gene: TRBV12-3/TRBV12-4
CDR3aa: CASSFGGAQETQYF

j_gene: TRBJ1-5
v_gene: TRBV6-2/TRBV6-3
CDR3aa: CASSYFQHNQPQHF

j_gene: TRBJ2-3
v_gene: TRBV7-8
CDR3aa: CASSLGLAQSPTDTQYF

j_gene: TRBJ2-2
v_gene: TRBV24-1
CDR3aa: CATSRRGLPGELFF

j_gene: TRBJ2-2
v_gene: TRBV6-1
CDR3aa: CASKIRRAGELFF

j_gene: TRBJ2-1
v_gene: TRBV5-1
CDR3aa: CASSLVGEPYNEQFF

j_gene: TRBJ2-1
v_gene: TRBV7-9
CDR3aa: CASRGQGKGNEQFF

j_gene: TRBJ1-5
v_gene: TRBV6-2/TRBV6-3
CDR3aa: CASSQLGRINQPQHF

j_gene: TRBJ1-5
v_gene: TRBV6-6
CDR3aa: CASSRGQGNQPQHF

j_gene: TRBJ1-1
v_gene: TRBV5-6
CDR3aa: CASSLALGFTEAFF

j_gene: TRBJ1-5
v_gene: TRBV27
CDR3aa: CASSLWTGTSNQPQHF